These 10 T cell receptor beta chains originate from one sample sequenced in a study of Graves' ophthalmopathy and Graves' hyperthyroidism. Amplification from RNA transcripts yielded the TCR beta CDR3 regions. The first round was an RT-PCR with HTBI primers, and the second round was a multiplex PCR. In TCRdb, the multiplex PCR reads were re-called with MiXCR into one record per CDR3 protein. The repertoire holds about 25,000 distinct CDR3 sequences, with around 50% as singletons. Sequenced: peripheral blood. The receptor source for this set is an adult woman with stable Graves' hyperthyroidism.

Remarks on this clonotype: One end of the junction is discordant with germline, which a read error may explain. The chain employs TRBV20-1 and TRBJ2-6; D perhaps matches TRBD1 (5 bases). CDR3 size: 13 residues. Germline loops: CDR1 DFQATT, CDR2 SNEGSKA (reference sequence). The CDR3 DNA reads as TGCAGTGCCCGCCGAGCTGGGGCCAACGTCCCGACTTTC. Its translation is CSARRAGANVPTF.

This clonotype was seen many times. V usage is TRBV11-2 and J usage is TRBJ1-2; D gene unclear. The CDR3 has 13 residues. V was trimmed by 1 base and J by 11 bases, leaving 14 bases between them. Germline V gene lookup returns CDR1 SGHAT and CDR2 FQNNGV. This CDR3 reads CASSLAGGSTYTF. In DNA form, the CDR3 reads TGTGCCAGCAGCTTAGCGGGTGGCTCCACTTACACCTTC.

This chain links TRBV11-3 with TRBJ2-5; 12 bases line up with TRBD2. In germline, CDR1 is SGHNT, CDR2 YENEEA. After removal of 4 bases from V and 5 bases from J, the junction contained 2 bases not matched to a gene. CDR3 size: 14 residues. The CDR3 reads CASSYGLAGETQYF. CDR3 coding DNA: TGTGCCAGCAGCTACGGACTAGCGGGGGAGACCCAGTACTTC.

The gene calls are TRBV6-5 and TRBJ2-3, with TRBD2 identical over 8 bases. V lost 5 bases and J lost 5; bases outside the gene matches: 15. Germline assignment: CDR1 MNHEY and CDR2 SVGAGI. This CDR3 is 17 amino acids long. The DNA for the CDR3 is TGTGCCAGCAGTGCCTCGGGGGGGGAAGGAAACAAAGATACGCAGTATTTT. It yields the protein CASSASGGEGNKDTQYF.

This clonotype was observed at least ten times. This rearrangement joins TRBV3-1 to TRBJ1-2, with 11 nucleotides matching TRBD1. V was pared by 3 bases and J by 6 bases, with 0 bases of the junction left unmatched. The germline V gene encodes CDR1 LGHDT and CDR2 YNNKEL (reference sequence). The CDR3 has 13 residues. CDR3 amino acids: CASSQGQGDGYTF. DNA for the CDR3: TGTGCCAGCAGCCAGGGACAGGGGGATGGCTACACCTTC.

This clonotype has at least ten counts. The rearrangement uses TRBV9 and TRBJ1-1; D perhaps matches TRBD1 (5 bases). Germline values: CDR1 SGDLS, CDR2 YYNGEE. Between the trimmed V and J ends, which lost 4 bases and 0 bases, there was a span of 13 bases. The CDR3 runs 15 residues. CDR3: CASSPQGLMNTEAFF. The CDR3, as DNA: TGTGCCAGCAGCCCCCAGGGTCTCATGAACACTGAAGCTTTCTTT. Full variable domain (remainder filled in from reference TRBV9 and TRBJ1-1): DSGVTQTPKHLITATGQRVTLRCSPRSGDLSVYWYQQSLDQGLQFLIQYYNGEERAKGNILERFSAQQFPDLHSELNLSSLELGDSALYFCASSPQGLMNTEAFFGQGTRLTVV.

The chain has TRBV7-3 and TRBJ2-2, with D possibly TRBD2 on 5 matching bases. This CDR3 region has 14 residues. The V gene lost 3 bases and the J gene lost 3 bases, with 8 bases spanning the gap. CDR1 is SGHTA, CDR2 FQGTGA, per germline. The CDR3 sequence is CASSFGLDTGELFF. CDR3 bases: TGTGCCAGCAGCTTCGGACTTGACACCGGGGAGCTGTTTTTT.

The V call is TRBV10-3, the J call TRBJ1-3; a weak D match, TRBD1 (6 bases). V lost 3 bases to trimming and J lost 2 bases, with 11 bases between them. This CDR3 region has 15 residues. Germline CDR1 reads ENHRY; CDR2 reads SYGVKD. The DNA for the CDR3 is TGTGCCATCAGTGATGGCAGGGGAACTGGAAACACCATATATTTT. Its protein product is CAISDGRGTGNTIYF.

As to this clonotype: This may be a read error: a much more frequent sequence differs by one nucleotide. J is TRBJ2-7 and V is TRBV18; TRBD1 agrees at 7 bases. The germline CDR1 and CDR2 sequences are KGHSH and LQKENI. The CDR3 runs to 16 residues. The CDR3 nucleotides read TGTGCCAGCTCACCCGAGAAGGACAGGTTCACCTACGAGCAGTGCTTC. It translates to CASSPEKDRFTYEQCF.

This clonotype has ten or more counts. This chain uses TRBV4-1 with TRBJ1-5; a weak D match, TRBD1 (6 bases). This CDR3 comprises 16 residues. Germline CDR1 and CDR2: MGHRA and YSYEKL. V gave up 4 bases and J gave up 0 bases, with 13 bases separating them. The CDR3 sequence: CASSPRTDFSNQPQHF. DNA of the CDR3: TGCGCCAGCAGCCCCCGGACAGATTTTAGCAATCAGCCCCAGCATTTT.